The T cell receptor (beta chain) under discussion was sequenced for a study of T cells after yellow fever vaccination. Study-wide points: A weaker but faster secondary response was observed, peaking on day 5 versus 15. Some clonotypes, a small share, were shared between CD4 and CD8 compartments.

V was pared by 7 bases and J by 7 bases, with 11 bases of the junction left unmatched. The CDR3 spans 15 residues. Conversion of TCR transcripts into cDNA relied on 5'RACE template switching, which added a universal primer site and UMIs. Each CDR3 protein is one row after TCRdb ran MiXCR on the 5' RACE reads. Here the sample spans over 250,000 distinct CDR3 sequences, roughly 3.9% being singletons. The sample holds a few counts of this clonotype. Antigen: not known. This sequence was found in a man aged 18 to 35 who received the YFV17D yellow fever vaccine. The sample was PBMCs, taken 5 days after the yellow fever booster vaccination. The chain joins TRBV12-3 or TRBV12-4 to TRBJ2-1, with 9 nucleotides matching TRBD1. CDR3 in amino acids: CASTPPGQGTNEQFF. In nucleotides, the CDR3 is TGTGCCAGCACCCCTCCGGGACAGGGAACAAATGAGCAGTTCTTC.